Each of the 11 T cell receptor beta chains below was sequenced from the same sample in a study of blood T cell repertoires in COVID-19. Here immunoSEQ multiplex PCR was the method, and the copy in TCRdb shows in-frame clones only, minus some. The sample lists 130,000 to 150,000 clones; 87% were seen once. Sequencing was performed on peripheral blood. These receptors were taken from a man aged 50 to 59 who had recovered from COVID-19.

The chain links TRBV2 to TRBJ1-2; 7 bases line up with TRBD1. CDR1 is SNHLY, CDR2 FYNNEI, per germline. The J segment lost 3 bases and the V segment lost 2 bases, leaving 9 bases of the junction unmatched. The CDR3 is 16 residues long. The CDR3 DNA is TGTGCCAGCAGTGAACCCCGTGAGGGGGCAGACTATGGCTACACCTTC. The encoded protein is CASSEPREGADYGYTF.

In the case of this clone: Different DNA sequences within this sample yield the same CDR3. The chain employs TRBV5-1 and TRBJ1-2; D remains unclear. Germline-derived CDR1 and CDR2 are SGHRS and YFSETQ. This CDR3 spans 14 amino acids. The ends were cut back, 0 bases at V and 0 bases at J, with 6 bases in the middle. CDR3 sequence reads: CASSLEGANYGYTF. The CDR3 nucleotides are TGCGCCAGCAGCTTGGAGGGAGCTAACTATGGCTACACCTTC.

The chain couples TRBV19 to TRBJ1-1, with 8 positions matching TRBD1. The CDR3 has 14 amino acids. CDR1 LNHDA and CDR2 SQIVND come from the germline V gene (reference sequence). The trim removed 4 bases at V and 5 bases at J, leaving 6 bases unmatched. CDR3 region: CASSTGQGRTEAFF. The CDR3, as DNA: TGTGCCAGTAGTACAGGACAGGGACGAACTGAAGCTTTCTTT.

This CDR3 reads CAISLTGNAEAFF. The CDR3 DNA is TGTGCCATCAGTTTGACAGGTAACGCTGAAGCTTTCTTT. The chain uses TRBV10-3 and TRBJ1-1; perhaps TRBD1 as D (6 bases). The CDR3 runs 13 residues. Germline CDR1 is ENHRY and CDR2 is SYGVKD. The V and J ends lost 5 bases and 6 bases respectively, with 13 bases between them.

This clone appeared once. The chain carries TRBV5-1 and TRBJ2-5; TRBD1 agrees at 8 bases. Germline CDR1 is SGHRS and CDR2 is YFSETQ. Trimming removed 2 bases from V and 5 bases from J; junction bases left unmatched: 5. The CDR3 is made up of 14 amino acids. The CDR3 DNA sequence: TGCGCCAGCAGCTTCGGACAGGGTTGGGAGACCCAGTACTTC. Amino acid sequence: CASSFGQGWETQYF.

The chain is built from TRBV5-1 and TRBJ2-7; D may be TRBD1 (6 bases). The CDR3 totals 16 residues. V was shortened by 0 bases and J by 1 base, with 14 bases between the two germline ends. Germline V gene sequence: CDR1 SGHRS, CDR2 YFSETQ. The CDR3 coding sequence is TGCGCCAGCAGCTTGGTACCCCGGGACAATTCCTACGAGCAGTACTTC. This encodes CASSLVPRDNSYEQYF.

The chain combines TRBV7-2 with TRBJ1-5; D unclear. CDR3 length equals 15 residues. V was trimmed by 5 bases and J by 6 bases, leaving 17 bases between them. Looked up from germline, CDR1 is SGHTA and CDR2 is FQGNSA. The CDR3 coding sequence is TGTGCCAGCAGCCGCGAGGTGGGTCGTGGTCAGCCCCAGCATTTT. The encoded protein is CASSREVGRGQPQHF. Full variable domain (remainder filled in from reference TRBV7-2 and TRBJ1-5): GAGVSQSPSNKVTEKGKDVELRCDPISGHTALYWYRQSLGQGLEFLIYFQGNSAPDKSGLPSDRFSAERTGGSVSTLTIQRTQQEDSAVYLCASSREVGRGQPQHFGDGTRLSIL.

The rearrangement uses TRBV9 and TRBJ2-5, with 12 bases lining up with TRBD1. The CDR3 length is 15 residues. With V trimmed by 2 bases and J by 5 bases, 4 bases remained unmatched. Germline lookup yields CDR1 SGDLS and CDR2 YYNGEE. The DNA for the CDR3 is TGTGCCAGCAGCGTCGGGACAGGGGGCCATGAGACCCAGTACTTC. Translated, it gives CASSVGTGGHETQYF.

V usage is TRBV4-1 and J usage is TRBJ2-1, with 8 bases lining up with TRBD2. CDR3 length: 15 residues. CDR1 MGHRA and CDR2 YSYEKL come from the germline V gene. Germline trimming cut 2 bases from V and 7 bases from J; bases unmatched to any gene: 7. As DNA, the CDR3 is TGCGCCAGCAGCCAAAGCCAGCGGGGGCAAAATGAGCAGTTCTTC. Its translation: CASSQSQRGQNEQFF.

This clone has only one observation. The CDR3 here is CASSVAASGGPNTGELFF. DNA of the CDR3: TGTGCCAGCAGTGTCGCGGCTAGCGGGGGGCCGAACACCGGGGAGCTGTTTTTT. The chain couples TRBV6-1 to TRBJ2-2, with 11 nucleotides matching TRBD2. Germline CDR1 is MNHNS and CDR2 is SASEGT. V lost 4 bases and J lost 0; bases outside the gene matches: 7. CDR3 size: 18 residues.

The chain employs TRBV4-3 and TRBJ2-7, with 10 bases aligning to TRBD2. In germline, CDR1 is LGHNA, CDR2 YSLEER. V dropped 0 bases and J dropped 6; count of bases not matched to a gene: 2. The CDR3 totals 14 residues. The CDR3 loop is CASSQDQRGGEQYF. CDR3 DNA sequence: TGCGCCAGCAGCCAAGATCAGCGGGGGGGCGAGCAGTACTTC.